A selection of T cell receptor beta chains follows, all from one sample in a study of cytomegalovirus exposure and HLA in healthy donors. Assay: immunoSEQ multiplex PCR; the TCRdb copy retains only in-frame clones and omits some. The table has some 250,000 clones, about 81% seen once. Input material: PBMCs. Every receptor here comes from a woman aged 55-69 years in good health and CMV-seropositive. Each CDR3 is given with its conserved first and last residue. D genes are given only for firm matches. Not all rows give a size; the values are once, few, many and, for expanded clones, a class.

cdr3_nt,cdr3_aa,cdr3_length,d_call,clone_size,v_call,j_call
TGTGCCAGCAGTTACTCAGTAGCAGAAGCGAGGGCTTTCTTT,CASSYSVAEARAFF,14,-,few,TRBV6-6,TRBJ1-1
TGCGCCAGCAGCCGCGGACTAGCGGGGAAAGGGGTTACCTACGAGCAGTACTTC,CASSRGLAGKGVTYEQYF,18,TRBD2,-,TRBV5-1,TRBJ2-7
TGTGCCAGTAGTATAAGACAGGGTGGGGACGGTAATCAGCCCCAGCATTTT,CASSIRQGGDGNQPQHF,17,TRBD1,-,TRBV19,TRBJ1-5
TGTGCCGTCCTTAGCGGGACTTTAAAGACCCAGTACTTC,CAVLSGTLKTQYF,13,TRBD2,-,TRBV6-5,TRBJ2-5
TGTGCCAGCAGCACAGGGGGCCTTCAGCCCCAGCATTTT,CASSTGGLQPQHF,13,TRBD1,-,TRBV6-5,TRBJ1-5
TGCGCCAGCAGCTTGGGGCATGGCTACACCTTC,CASSLGHGYTF,11,-,-,TRBV5-1,TRBJ1-2
TGTGCCAGGTCTTTGGGGAGCTCCTACAATGAGCAGTTCTTC,CARSLGSSYNEQFF,14,-,-,TRBV2,TRBJ2-1
TGTGCCAGCAGCTCGCCGGGACAGGGGCCTGGCTACACCTTC,CASSSPGQGPGYTF,14,TRBD1,-,TRBV5-4,TRBJ1-2
TGTGCCAGCAGCTTAGCTGGAACGGACAGAGGAGGCGAGCAGTACTTC,CASSLAGTDRGGEQYF,16,-,-,TRBV11-2,TRBJ2-7
TGTGCCAGCAGCTCGACAGGGGGCAGGGGAAACACCATATATTTT,CASSSTGGRGNTIYF,15,TRBD1,-,TRBV5-5,TRBJ1-3
TGCGCCAGCAGACCAACTAGTCCGTCTGGAAACACCATATATTTT,CASRPTSPSGNTIYF,15,-,-,TRBV5-1,TRBJ1-3
TGTGCCTGGAGCGCCAGGGTCACCGGGGAGCTGTTTTTT,CAWSARVTGELFF,13,-,-,TRBV30,TRBJ2-2
TGTGCCAGTAGCCATCGGGGAGATACGCAGTATTTT,CASSHRGDTQYF,12,-,-,TRBV19,TRBJ2-3
TGTGCCAGCAGTTACGACGCGTCGACTTCCTACGAGCAGTACTTC,CASSYDASTSYEQYF,15,-,few,TRBV6-5,TRBJ2-7
TGTGCCAGCAGCGGGGTCCTCAATGAGCAGTTCTTC,CASSGVLNEQFF,12,-,-,TRBV2,TRBJ2-1
TGTGCCAGCAGTGGACCGGGACTAGCGGGACAAGAGACCCAGTACTTC,CASSGPGLAGQETQYF,16,TRBD2,-,TRBV25-1,TRBJ2-5
TGTGCCAGCAGCTGGGGACAGGGGGCGGGCACAGATACGCAGTATTTT,CASSWGQGAGTDTQYF,16,TRBD1,-,TRBV7-9,TRBJ2-3
TGCGCCAGCAGCCCCCGGGGATACGGAGAGACCCAGTACTTC,CASSPRGYGETQYF,14,-,-,TRBV5-1,TRBJ2-5
TGTGCCAGTAAACCTCAGGGGAGCATGAACACTGAAGCTTTCTTT,CASKPQGSMNTEAFF,15,-,-,TRBV19,TRBJ1-1
TGTGCCAGCAGCAAAATGGTTTCAGGGGGGGAGCTGTTTTTT,CASSKMVSGGELFF,14,-,-,TRBV11-2,TRBJ2-2
TGTGCCAGCAGCCAAGGATTCCAGCGATCCACCAATGAGCAGTTCTTC,CASSQGFQRSTNEQFF,16,-,few,TRBV4-2,TRBJ2-1
TGTGCCAGCAGTCCCCCCGGGACTACCATCAATGAGCAGTTCTTC,CASSPPGTTINEQFF,15,TRBD2,once,TRBV6-5,TRBJ2-1
TGCGCCAGCAGCCCCGAGCTAGCGGGAGGCTACGAGCAGTACTTC,CASSPELAGGYEQYF,15,TRBD2,few,TRBV5-1,TRBJ2-7
TGTGCCAGCAGCAAAGTGAACCCCCACGCAGGTGGGGAGACCCAGTACTTC,CASSKVNPHAGGETQYF,17,-,-,TRBV21-1,TRBJ2-5
TGTGCCAGCAGCTTAAGTAGCGGAGCCTACAATGAGCAGTTCTTC,CASSLSSGAYNEQFF,15,-,-,TRBV7-3,TRBJ2-1
TGCGCCAGCAGCTTGGGTAGTACGGTCTCTGGAAACACCATATATTTT,CASSLGSTVSGNTIYF,16,-,-,TRBV5-1,TRBJ1-3
TGTGCCAGCAGTGATGAGGGATACAACCCATTCTACGAGCAGTACTTC,CASSDEGYNPFYEQYF,16,-,-,TRBV2,TRBJ2-7
TGTGCCAGCAGCTTAGCCTTATCGGCTAGCTCTGGAAACACCATATATTTT,CASSLALSASSGNTIYF,17,-,-,TRBV7-2,TRBJ1-3
TGCGCCAGCAGCCAAGAGGGCCTAGCGGGGAGAGAGACCCAGTACTTC,CASSQEGLAGRETQYF,16,TRBD2,-,TRBV4-1,TRBJ2-5
TGTGCCAGCAGATACAGGGGAACTCAGCATTTT,CASRYRGTQHF,11,TRBD1,-,TRBV27,TRBJ1-5
TGTGCCAGCAGTTTATCGGGGGACAGGGGAGGGGAGTACTTC,CASSLSGDRGGEYF,14,TRBD1,-,TRBV27,TRBJ2-4
TGCAGCGTGAGAACAGGTTCTGTAACTGAAGCTTTCTTT,CSVRTGSVTEAFF,13,-,-,TRBV29-1,TRBJ1-1
TGTGCCAGCACCTTGGGACAGGGAATTGTCGGCTACACCTTC,CASTLGQGIVGYTF,14,TRBD1,-,TRBV6-1,TRBJ1-2
TGCGCCAGCAGCCAAGAGAGGGCGAACAGGGTTAATGAAAAACTGTTTTTT,CASSQERANRVNEKLFF,17,-,-,TRBV4-1,TRBJ1-4
TGTGCCAGCAGCGTAGCTCCACAGGAAGAGACCCAGTACTTC,CASSVAPQEETQYF,14,-,-,TRBV9,TRBJ2-5
TGTGCCAGCAGTATACGGACTAGGAACAATGAGCAGTTCTTC,CASSIRTRNNEQFF,14,TRBD2,few,TRBV2,TRBJ2-1